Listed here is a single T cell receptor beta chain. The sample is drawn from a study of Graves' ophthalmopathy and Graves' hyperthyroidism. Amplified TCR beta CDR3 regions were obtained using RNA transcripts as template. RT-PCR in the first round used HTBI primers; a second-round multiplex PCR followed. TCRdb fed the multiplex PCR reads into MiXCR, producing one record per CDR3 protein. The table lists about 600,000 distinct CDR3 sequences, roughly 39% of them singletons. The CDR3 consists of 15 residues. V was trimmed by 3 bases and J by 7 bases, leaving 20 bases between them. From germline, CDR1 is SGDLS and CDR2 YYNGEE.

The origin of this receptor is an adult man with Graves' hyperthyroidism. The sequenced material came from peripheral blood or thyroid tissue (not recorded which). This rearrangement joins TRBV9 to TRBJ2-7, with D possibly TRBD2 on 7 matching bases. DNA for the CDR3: TGTGCCAGCAGCGCAAGGGGGGGCCCCCTCAATGAGCAGTACTTC. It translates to CASSARGGPLNEQYF. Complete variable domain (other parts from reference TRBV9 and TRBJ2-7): DSGVTQTPKHLITATGQRVTLRCSPRSGDLSVYWYQQSLDQGLQFLIQYYNGEERAKGNILERFSAQQFPDLHSELNLSSLELGDSALYFCASSARGGPLNEQYFGPGTRLTVT.